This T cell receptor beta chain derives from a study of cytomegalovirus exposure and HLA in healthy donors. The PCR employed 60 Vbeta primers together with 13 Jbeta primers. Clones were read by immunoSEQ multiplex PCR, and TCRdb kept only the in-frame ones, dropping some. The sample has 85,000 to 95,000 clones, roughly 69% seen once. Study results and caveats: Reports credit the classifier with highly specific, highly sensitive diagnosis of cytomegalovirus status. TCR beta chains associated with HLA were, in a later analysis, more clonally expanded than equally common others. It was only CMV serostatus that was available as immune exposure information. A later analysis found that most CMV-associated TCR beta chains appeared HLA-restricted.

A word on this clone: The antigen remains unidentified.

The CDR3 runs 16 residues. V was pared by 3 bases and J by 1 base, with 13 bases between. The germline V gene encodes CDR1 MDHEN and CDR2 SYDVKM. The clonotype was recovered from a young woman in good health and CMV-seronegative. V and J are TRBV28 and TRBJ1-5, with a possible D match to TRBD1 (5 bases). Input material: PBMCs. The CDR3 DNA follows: TGTGCCAGCAGTTTGGCAGGGTCCCGCAGCAATCAGCCCCAGCATTTT. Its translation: CASSLAGSRSNQPQHF.